This entry lists 18 T cell receptor beta chains sequenced from one sample in a study of cytomegalovirus exposure and HLA in healthy donors. Profiled with immunoSEQ multiplex PCR; TCRdb holds only in-frame clones, not every one. The sample lists roughly 56,000 clones, approximately 90% occurring once. The sample consisted of PBMCs. These receptors were collected from a man in his late teens or twenties in good health and CMV-seronegative.

The rearrangement joins TRBV6-5 to TRBJ2-7; D is perhaps TRBD2 (6 bases). This CDR3 is 15 amino acids long. In germline, CDR1 is MNHEY, CDR2 SVGAGI. Trimming pared 5 bases from V and 2 bases from J, leaving 16 bases between. In DNA form, the CDR3 reads TGTGCCAGCAGTACCGGGACTCCCCCCACCTACGAGCAGTACTTC. The encoded protein is CASSTGTPPTYEQYF.

This chain joins TRBV4-1 and TRBJ2-5; 15 bases match TRBD2. The germline V gene has CDR1 MGHRA and CDR2 YSYEKL. This CDR3 has 22 residues. Trimming at V came to 4 bases and at J to 0 bases, leaving 18 bases not matched to a gene. CDR3 sequence reads: CASSRGQGARTSGRVYQETQYF. As DNA, the CDR3 is TGCGCCAGCAGCCGAGGACAGGGGGCCCGGACTAGCGGGAGGGTTTACCAAGAGACCCAGTACTTC.

CDR3 nucleotides: TGTGCCAGCAGTTACGTGGGGGCTTCCTACGAGCAGTACTTC. It translates to CASSYVGASYEQYF. The chain employs TRBV6-6 and TRBJ2-7, with D possibly being TRBD1 (6 bases). V shed 2 bases and J shed 1 base, with 9 bases lying between them. The CDR3 is 14 amino acids. CDR1 and CDR2 (germline): MNHNY, SVGAGI (reference sequence).

The chain recombines TRBV11-2 with TRBJ2-7; perhaps TRBD1 as D (6 bases). V shed 4 bases and J shed 5 bases, with 12 bases lying between them. Germline CDR1 reads SGHAT; CDR2 reads FQNNGV. This CDR3 is 13 amino acids long. The CDR3 bases are TGTGCCAGCAGCTCCAGGGGAACCGACGAGCAGTACTTC. This sequence encodes CASSSRGTDEQYF.

The V gene is TRBV5-1, the J gene TRBJ2-1; 8 bases are a match to TRBD1. CDR1 and CDR2 (germline): SGHRS, YFSETQ. The CDR3 sequence is 14 residues long. With 3 bases clipped from V and 6 bases from J, the junction kept 5 bases outside the gene matches. The CDR3 DNA reads TGCGCCAGCAGCTGGGGAGGACAGGGCAATGAGCAGTTCTTC. Its protein is CASSWGGQGNEQFF.

The chain joins TRBV5-1 to TRBJ2-3; perhaps TRBD2 as D (7 bases). Germline V CDR1 and CDR2: SGHRS, YFSETQ. This CDR3 contains 16 residues. The V end lost 3 bases, the J end lost 0 bases, and 14 bases lay between the germline ends. The CDR3 nucleotides are TGCGCCAGCAGCTGGGGGGCGCGGGAGAGCACAGATACGCAGTATTTT. This sequence encodes CASSWGARESTDTQYF.

The chain links TRBV7-8 to TRBJ2-3; TRBD2 matches at 9 bases. The J segment lost 4 bases and the V segment lost 4 bases, leaving 9 bases of the junction unmatched. CDR1 and CDR2 (germline): SGHVS, FQNEAQ. This CDR3 has 16 residues. The CDR3 sequence is CASSSDEAGGADTQYF. The CDR3 DNA reads TGTGCCAGCAGCTCCGACGAGGCGGGAGGGGCAGATACGCAGTATTTT.

This chain links TRBV5-1 with TRBJ2-2, with a possible D match to TRBD2 (7 bases). This CDR3 is 17 amino acids long. Germline-derived CDR1 and CDR2 are SGHRS and YFSETQ. V shed 4 bases and J shed 4 bases, with 20 bases lying between them. The CDR3 nucleotides read TGCGCCAGCAGCAAGGGGGTAGGCGGGAGCGGCACCGGGGAGCTGTTTTTT. Encoded protein: CASSKGVGGSGTGELFF.

The rearrangement uses TRBV5-1 and TRBJ2-3; perhaps TRBD2 as D (5 bases). The CDR3 is 16 amino acids. Germline V CDR1 and CDR2: SGHRS, YFSETQ. V gave up 0 bases and J gave up 4 bases, with 15 bases separating them. CDR3 residues: CASSLVRGEGADTQYF. CDR3 bases: TGCGCCAGCAGCTTGGTTCGGGGAGAGGGAGCAGATACGCAGTATTTT.

The rearrangement uses TRBV20-1 and TRBJ1-3; TRBD1 matches 7 bases. V shed 6 bases, J shed 9 bases, and the junction held 5 bases outside the gene matches. Germline CDR1 DFQATT, CDR2 SNEGSKA (reference sequence). This CDR3 spans 11 amino acids. The CDR3 sequence: CSAIQGGTIYF. CDR3 bases: TGCAGTGCGATCCAGGGGGGCACCATATATTTT.

The chain combines TRBV18 with TRBJ1-4; D might be TRBD1 (5 bases). The CDR3 length is 16 residues. Trimming removed 3 bases at V and 0 bases at J, with 11 bases between. The germline V gene encodes CDR1 KGHSH and CDR2 LQKENI. The CDR3 bases are TGTGCCAGCTCACCTTTGGGGCTGACAACTAATGAAAAACTGTTTTTT. It translates to CASSPLGLTTNEKLFF.

The chain couples TRBV9 to TRBJ2-7, with TRBD1 matching over 10 bases. This CDR3 has 15 amino acids. V lost 1 base, J lost 6 bases, and 7 bases stayed unmatched. CDR1 and CDR2 from the germline V gene are SGDLS and YYNGEE. CDR3 loop: CASSVWETGGGEQYF. In DNA, the CDR3 is TGTGCCAGCAGCGTATGGGAGACAGGGGGCGGCGAGCAGTACTTC.

V is TRBV9 and J is TRBJ2-1; 8 bases are a match to TRBD2. Germline V gene sequence: CDR1 SGDLS, CDR2 YYNGEE. This CDR3 contains 15 residues. V lost 5 bases to trimming and J lost 9 bases; unmatched junction nucleotides: 13. The CDR3 nucleotides read TGTGCCAGCAGTCCCCGGGGGGGATCGTGGAGTGAGCAGTTCTTC. Translated, it gives CASSPRGGSWSEQFF.

The chain carries TRBV7-9 and TRBJ1-2; D may be TRBD1 (5 bases). CDR1 is SEHNR and CDR2 is FQNEAQ in the germline V gene (reference sequence). Trimming took off 0 bases at V and 5 bases at J, with 7 bases between the two ends. The CDR3 runs 13 residues. This chain's CDR3 is CASSLAQGYGYTF. The CDR3 DNA is TGTGCCAGCAGCTTAGCCCAGGGTTATGGCTACACCTTC.

This clone was seen more than once but under ten times. The sample holds other DNA sequences that translate to the same CDR3. The genes are TRBV7-2 and TRBJ2-3; 11 bases agree with TRBD1. CDR3 length equals 15 residues. In germline, CDR1 is SGHTA, CDR2 FQGNSA. J lost 2 bases, V lost 3 bases, and 1 base had no gene match. The CDR3 DNA follows: TGTGCCAGCAGCTTGGGACAGGGGGACACAGATACGCAGTATTTT. Its translation is CASSLGQGDTDTQYF. Together with reference TRBV7-2 and TRBJ2-3, the CDR3 gives the full variable domain: GAGVSQSPSNKVTEKGKDVELRCDPISGHTALYWYRQSLGQGLEFLIYFQGNSAPDKSGLPSDRFSAERTGGSVSTLTIQRTQQEDSAVYLCASSLGQGDTDTQYFGPGTRLTVL.

V and J are TRBV6-1 and TRBJ1-5; TRBD1 agrees at 7 bases. This CDR3 is built from 16 residues. The V and J ends lost 3 bases and 4 bases, in that order; junction bases with no gene match: 9. Germline-derived CDR1 and CDR2 are MNHNS and SASEGT. The CDR3: CASSDQGTVGNQPQHF. The CDR3 nucleotides are TGTGCCAGCAGTGACCAAGGGACAGTAGGGAATCAGCCCCAGCATTTT.

J is TRBJ2-3 and V is TRBV5-4; possible D gene TRBD2, 5 bases. Germline V gene data show CDR1 as SGHNT and CDR2 as YYREEE (reference sequence). V was trimmed by 2 bases and J by 3 bases, leaving 7 bases between them. The CDR3 extends over 13 amino acids. The CDR3 nucleotides are TGTGCCAGCAGCTTCGGGGTAACAGATACGCAGTATTTT. Encoded protein: CASSFGVTDTQYF.

This chain uses TRBV7-2 with TRBJ2-2, with a tentative D call TRBD2 (9 bases). V lost 3 bases and J lost 6, with 26 bases in between. Germline assignment: CDR1 SGHTA and CDR2 FQGNSA. This CDR3 contains 19 residues. In DNA, the CDR3 is TGTGCCAGCAGCTTCCGGCCGGGACTAGCTTCACAGGGGGCCGGGGAGCTGTTTTTT. This gives the protein CASSFRPGLASQGAGELFF.